These 25 T cell receptor beta chains were sequenced from one sample in a study of early T cells in non-severe SARS-CoV-2 infection. TCRdb re-called the 5' RACE reads with MiXCR, one entry per CDR3 protein. The sample shows about 92,000 distinct CDR3 sequences, approximately 17% of them seen only once. Sequenced sample: whole blood. These receptor sequences come from an adult who was a healthcare worker with PCR-confirmed SARS-CoV-2 infection or an uninfected control (not recorded which).

This clonotype was picked up a small number of times. The V gene is TRBV6-5, the J gene TRBJ1-6, with unresolved D. This CDR3 spans 17 amino acids. Trimming cost V 0 bases and J 3 bases, with 12 bases left between them. The germline gives CDR1 MNHEY, CDR2 SVGAGI. Written as DNA, the CDR3 is TGTGCCAGCAGTTACTCGATCCGGGCTGTCTATAATTCACCCCTCCACTTT. Its protein is CASSYSIRAVYNSPLHF.

This clonotype was observed a few times. The chain has TRBV18 and TRBJ2-7; no clear D gene. Germline V gives CDR1 KGHSH, CDR2 LQKENI. Trimming took 3 bases from V and 4 from J, leaving 10 bases between them. The CDR3 spans 13 residues. This CDR3 is CASSPPDRYEQYF. DNA of the CDR3: TGTGCCAGCTCACCCCCCGATAGGTACGAGCAGTACTTC.

The J gene is TRBJ1-2, the V gene TRBV7-2, with D perhaps TRBD1 (6 bases). This CDR3 has 14 amino acids. Germline CDR1 and CDR2: SGHTA and FQGNSA. Trimming pared 3 bases from V and 5 bases from J, leaving 13 bases between. Here the CDR3 reads CASSLETGRYGYTF. The CDR3 DNA reads TGTGCCAGCAGCTTGGAGACAGGCCGGTATGGCTACACCTTC.

The sample holds a few counts of this clonotype. The chain links TRBV11-2 to TRBJ1-1; D gene uncertain. V dropped 1 base and J dropped 3 bases, with 12 bases sitting between them. The CDR3 extends over 15 amino acids. CDR1 and CDR2 from the germline V gene are SGHAT and FQNNGV. The CDR3 nucleotides are TGTGCCAGCAGCTTAGTTCCAGGTCTCGACACTGAAGCTTTCTTT. This sequence encodes CASSLVPGLDTEAFF.

This chain uses TRBV29-1 with TRBJ2-7; D may be TRBD2 (5 bases). Germline V CDR1 and CDR2: SQVTM, ANQGSEA. CDR3 length: 11 amino acids. Trimming shortened V by 6 bases and J by 7 bases, and 13 bases separated the two germline ends. The CDR3 loop reads CSVDEGEEQYF. CDR3 nucleotide sequence: TGCAGCGTCGACGAGGGAGAGGAGCAGTACTTC.

On this clonotype itself: Just one base apart from a much larger clone, this may be a read error. The chain combines TRBV7-9 with TRBJ2-7; no firm D call. The CDR3 has 12 residues. CDR1 and CDR2 from the germline V gene are SEHNR and FQNEAQ (reference sequence). Trimming cost V 4 bases and J 6 bases, with 10 bases left between them. The CDR3 spells CASSSGWVEQYF. CDR3 DNA sequence: TGTGCCAGCAGCTCAGGCTGGGTCGAGCAGTACTTC.

This clonotype was recorded a few times. This chain joins TRBV10-3 and TRBJ1-2, with no clear D. CDR1 and CDR2 from the germline V gene are ENHRY and SYGVKD. V was pared by 3 bases and J by 2 bases, with 4 bases between. The CDR3 covers 12 residues. This CDR3 reads CAISDGNYGYTF. The CDR3 DNA sequence: TGTGCCATCAGTGACGGGAACTATGGCTACACCTTC.

The genes are TRBV7-2 and TRBJ1-1; D is ambiguous. The CDR3 loop spans 12 amino acids. Germline values: CDR1 SGHTA, CDR2 FQGNSA. The V gene lost 7 bases and the J gene lost 4 bases, with 10 bases spanning the gap. CDR3 sequence (DNA): TGTGCCAGCACCCTGGATTTCACTGAAGCTTTCTTT. It specifies CASTLDFTEAFF.

This clonotype turned up a few times. The J gene is TRBJ1-4, the V gene TRBV18; tentative D call: TRBD1 (6 bases). Per germline, CDR1 KGHSH and CDR2 LQKENI. The CDR3 is 17 residues long. Trimming cost V 3 bases and J 0 bases, with 14 bases left between them. The CDR3 region is CASSPSRGAATNEKLFF. The CDR3 DNA reads TGTGCCAGCTCACCCAGCAGGGGTGCTGCAACTAATGAAAAACTGTTTTTT.

The chain combines TRBV5-4 with TRBJ2-3, with D unresolved. V was pared by 4 bases and J by 4 bases, with 10 bases between. The CDR3 spans 13 residues. CDR1 is SGHNT and CDR2 is YYREEE in the germline V gene (reference sequence). As DNA, the CDR3 is TGTGCCAGCAGCACCCGCCGGGCAGATACGCAGTATTTT. The encoded protein is CASSTRRADTQYF.

The CDR3 sequence is CASRGGSIQGVEETQYF. The CDR3 region has the DNA TGTGCCAGCAGGGGAGGCTCCATACAGGGGGTTGAAGAGACCCAGTACTTC. The gene calls are TRBV27 and TRBJ2-5, with TRBD1 matching 8 bases. The CDR3 loop spans 17 amino acids. Per germline, CDR1 MNHEY and CDR2 SMNVEV (reference sequence). J lost 3 bases, V lost 6 bases, and 15 bases had no gene match.

This chain joins TRBV18 and TRBJ2-3, with D hard to call. CDR1 is KGHSH, CDR2 LQKENI, per germline. V lost 2 bases, J lost 0 bases, and 12 bases lay in between. This CDR3 has 16 amino acids. This chain's CDR3 is CASSPVLGTSTDTQYF. The CDR3 bases are TGTGCCAGCTCACCAGTTTTGGGCACTAGCACAGATACGCAGTATTTT.

This chain connects TRBV19 to TRBJ1-5, with 11 bases matching TRBD1. Germline V gene data show CDR1 as LNHDA and CDR2 as SQIVND (reference sequence). V shed 9 bases and J 7 bases; nucleotides not matched to a gene: 17. The CDR3 is 17 amino acids. CDR3 residues: CASTAPLGTGGGQPQHF. The CDR3 DNA follows: TGTGCCAGCACCGCCCCCCTTGGGACAGGGGGAGGACAGCCCCAGCATTTT.

The chain is built from TRBV4-3 and TRBJ2-1; D not certain. There are 15 residues in the CDR3. V was shortened by 0 bases and J by 7 bases, with 13 bases between the two germline ends. Germline V CDR1 and CDR2: LGHNA, YSLEER. The CDR3 DNA follows: TGCGCCAGCAGCCAAGATCTTAGAGCATGGAATGAGCAGTTCTTC. It translates to CASSQDLRAWNEQFF.

The chain employs TRBV20-1 and TRBJ1-1; TRBD1 agrees at 9 bases. CDR1 is DFQATT and CDR2 is SNEGSKA in the germline V gene (reference sequence). V shed 0 bases and J 1 base; nucleotides not matched to a gene: 3. The CDR3 has 15 residues. CDR3 in amino acids: CSARDPGQGNTEAFF. CDR3 nucleotides: TGCAGTGCTAGAGATCCGGGACAGGGGAACACTGAAGCTTTCTTT.

The chain has TRBV29-1 and TRBJ2-3; TRBD1 matches 9 bases. J lost 4 bases, V lost 7 bases, and 9 bases had no gene match. The germline CDR1 and CDR2 sequences are SQVTM and ANQGSEA. The CDR3 contains 14 residues. Here the CDR3 reads CSGEDRGYPDTQYF. The CDR3 bases are TGCAGCGGGGAGGACAGGGGTTATCCAGATACGCAGTATTTT.

Points on this clonotype: Given a much more abundant clone one base away, this may be a read error. The chain employs TRBV7-2 and TRBJ1-1, with 8 bases fitting TRBD1. V lost 5 bases, J lost 8 bases, and 4 bases stayed unmatched. This CDR3 comprises 12 residues. CDR1 and CDR2 from the germline V gene are SGHTA and FQGNSA. CDR3 nucleotide sequence: TGTGCCAGCAGCCAGGGGGCACCAGAAGCTTTCTTT. Protein: CASSQGAPEAFF.

This clonotype was seen more than once but under ten times. The chain joins TRBV7-9 to TRBJ1-6; 9 nucleotides align to TRBD1. Germline loops: CDR1 SEHNR, CDR2 FQNEAQ (reference sequence). The CDR3 is made up of 17 amino acids. V gave up 3 bases and J gave up 10 bases; unmatched junction bases: 13. In DNA, the CDR3 is TGTGCCAGCAGCTTCCACCCATTTGACAGGGGGGGCTCACCCCTCCACTTT. Translation: CASSFHPFDRGGSPLHF.

The rearrangement joins TRBV7-2 to TRBJ2-7; D tentatively reads TRBD1 or TRBD2 (5 bases each). CDR1 and CDR2 from the germline V gene are SGHTA and FQGNSA. V dropped 0 bases and J dropped 1 base, with 16 bases sitting between them. This CDR3 region has 17 residues. The CDR3 region is CASSLASGLVGSYEQYF. The CDR3 DNA is TGTGCCAGCAGCTTAGCGTCGGGGCTCGTCGGGTCCTACGAGCAGTACTTC.

The table lists this clonotype with a few counts. J is TRBJ1-6 and V is TRBV11-2; TRBD1 matches at 7 bases. The CDR3 length is 17 residues. V dropped 5 bases and J dropped 4; count of bases not matched to a gene: 11. The germline V gene has CDR1 SGHAT and CDR2 FQNNGV. The CDR3 DNA follows: TGTGCCAGCAGCCCACCTGCGGGGACAGCATATAATTCACCCCTCCACTTT. Amino acid sequence: CASSPPAGTAYNSPLHF.

The chain links TRBV30 to TRBJ1-5; perhaps TRBD1 as D (6 bases). Germline V gives CDR1 GTSNPN, CDR2 SVGIG (reference sequence). V was pared by 4 bases and J by 5 bases, with 15 bases between. This CDR3 has 14 residues. CDR3 in DNA: TGTGCCTGGACCATCAAAGGGGGGGATCAGCCCCAGCATTTT. This sequence encodes CAWTIKGGDQPQHF. The whole variable domain, filled in from reference TRBV30 and TRBJ1-5, reads SQTIHQWPATLVQPVGSPLSLECTVEGTSNPNLYWYRQAAGRGLQLLFYSVGIGQISSEVPQNLSASRPQDRQFILSSKKLLLSDSGFYLCAWTIKGGDQPQHFGDGTRLSIL.

J is TRBJ1-4 and V is TRBV12-3 or TRBV12-4; 10 nucleotides line up with TRBD1. Trimming took 8 bases from V and 10 from J; bases not matched to a gene: 19. The CDR3 length is 17 residues. CDR3 sequence: CASSRDRGSSIMPKLFF. The CDR3 DNA sequence: TGTGCCAGCTCCCGGGACAGGGGCTCCTCGATAATGCCAAAACTGTTTTTT.

This clonotype has a count of ten or more. The J gene is TRBJ2-7, the V gene TRBV28, with 7 nucleotides matching TRBD1. V lost 5 bases and J lost 0; bases outside the gene matches: 4. CDR3 length equals 14 residues. Germline V CDR1 and CDR2: MDHEN, SYDVKM. This chain's CDR3 is CASSHRGSSYEQYF. The CDR3 DNA reads TGTGCCAGCAGTCACAGGGGAAGCTCCTACGAGCAGTACTTC. Supplemented by reference TRBV28 and TRBJ2-7, the full variable domain reads DVKVTQSSRYLVKRTGEKVFLECVQDMDHENMFWYRQDPGLGLRLIYFSYDVKMKEKGDIPEGYSVSREKKERFSLILESASTNQTSMYLCASSHRGSSYEQYFGPGTRLTVT.

The sample holds many counts of this clonotype. The V call is TRBV28, the J call TRBJ2-7; 11 positions match TRBD2. The germline gives CDR1 MDHEN, CDR2 SYDVKM. V dropped 4 bases and J dropped 3; count of bases not matched to a gene: 8. The CDR3 length is 16 residues. The chain's CDR3 is CASSSSGTSGFYEQYF. DNA for the CDR3: TGTGCCAGCAGTTCCTCTGGGACTAGCGGATTCTACGAGCAGTACTTC.

V and J are TRBV6-1 and TRBJ2-5; 12 nucleotides align to TRBD2. The CDR3 length is 15 residues. The germline V gene has CDR1 MNHNS and CDR2 SASEGT. Trimming cost V 2 bases and J 2 bases; bases outside gene matches: 0. DNA for the CDR3: TGTGCCAGCAGTGAACTAGCGGGGGGGCAAGAGACCCAGTACTTC. Protein sequence: CASSELAGGQETQYF.